What follows are 7 T cell receptor beta chains derived from one specimen sequenced in a study of T cells in Graves' hyperthyroidism and ophthalmopathy. Using RNA transcripts as the source, TCR beta CDR3 regions were amplified. TCR CDR3 underwent first-round RT-PCR with the HTBI primer set. TCRdb used MiXCR to reprocess the multiplex PCR reads, holding one entry per CDR3 protein. The sample has 450,000 to 600,000 distinct CDR3 sequences, just under 20% seen once. Specimen: blood. The receptors shown here come from a middle-aged man with Graves' ophthalmopathy.

This chain links TRBV7-8 with TRBJ2-5; 9 nucleotides align to TRBD1. Unmatched junction bases numbered 11, after V lost 8 bases and J lost 7 bases. Germline V CDR1 and CDR2: SGHVS, FQNEAQ. There are 14 residues in the CDR3. CDR3 coding DNA: TGTGCCAGCTCCCACCGACAGGGGGAAGGGACCCAGTACTTC. This sequence encodes CASSHRQGEGTQYF. Variable domain in full (rest from reference TRBV7-8 and TRBJ2-5): GAGVSQSPRYKVAKRGQDVALRCDPISGHVSLFWYQQALGQGPEFLTYFQNEAQLDKSGLPSDRFFAERPEGSVSTLKIQRTQQEDSAVYLCASSHRQGEGTQYFGPGTRLLVL.

This clonotype has only a few counts. V usage is TRBV5-5 and J usage is TRBJ2-1; D call uncertain. Trimming stripped 4 bases from V and 0 bases from J, with 17 bases between. In germline, CDR1 is SGHKS, CDR2 YYEKEE (reference sequence). This CDR3 region has 17 residues. The CDR3 sequence: CASSRAFGGSSYNEQFF. CDR3 in DNA: TGTGCCAGCAGCCGGGCCTTTGGCGGCAGCTCCTACAATGAGCAGTTCTTC.

This clonotype was seen a handful of times. This sequence joins TRBV11-2 and TRBJ2-7; TRBD2 matches at 10 bases. This CDR3 spans 16 amino acids. Germline assignment: CDR1 SGHAT and CDR2 FQNNGV. Trimming removed 1 base from V and 5 bases from J; junction bases left unmatched: 8. CDR3 coding DNA: TGTGCCAGCAGCTTAGTAGCTAGCGGGAGTGGTCACGAGCAGTACTTC. Translation gives CASSLVASGSGHEQYF.

This clonotype was seen repeatedly, ten times or more. The chain couples TRBV12-3 or TRBV12-4 to TRBJ2-3; 7 nucleotides align to TRBD1. The CDR3 loop spans 14 amino acids. With V trimmed by 6 bases and J by 2 bases, 5 bases remained unmatched. CDR3 amino acids: CASRLDRATDTQYF. CDR3 DNA: TGTGCCAGCAGACTTGACAGGGCCACAGATACGCAGTATTTT.

This clonotype was seen ten or more times. The V gene is TRBV28, the J gene TRBJ1-2; TRBD1 is a possible D gene (6 bases). V was pared by 7 bases and J by 3 bases, with 15 bases between. The CDR3 covers 14 residues. The germline gives CDR1 MDHEN, CDR2 SYDVKM. The CDR3 loop reads CASTLGGQDYGYTF. The CDR3 DNA follows: TGTGCCAGCACCCTCGGGGGCCAGGACTATGGCTACACCTTC.

The rearrangement uses TRBV3-1 and TRBJ1-2; D might be TRBD1 (6 bases). There are 14 residues in the CDR3. CDR1 and CDR2 (germline): LGHDT, YNNKEL (reference sequence). Trimming took off 4 bases at V and 7 bases at J, with 16 bases between the two ends. CDR3 bases: TGTGCCAGCAGCCCCCCGAGACAGGTCGCTGGCTACACCTTC. Translated, it gives CASSPPRQVAGYTF.

This clonotype was counted ten times or more. The V and J genes are TRBV28 and TRBJ2-7, with D tentatively TRBD1 (5 bases). The germline gives CDR1 MDHEN, CDR2 SYDVKM. Trimming removed 4 bases at V and 0 bases at J, with 16 bases between. The CDR3 is made up of 16 amino acids. CDR3 nucleotides: TGTGCCAGCAGTTCCCCTTCGACAGTGGACTCCTACGAGCAGTACTTC. This sequence encodes CASSSPSTVDSYEQYF. Supplemented by reference TRBV28 and TRBJ2-7, the full variable domain reads DVKVTQSSRYLVKRTGEKVFLECVQDMDHENMFWYRQDPGLGLRLIYFSYDVKMKEKGDIPEGYSVSREKKERFSLILESASTNQTSMYLCASSSPSTVDSYEQYFGPGTRLTVT.